The 22 T cell receptor beta chains listed next were all sequenced from one sample in a study of CD8 T cells in ankylosing spondylitis. One entry per CDR3 protein, called by TCRdb with MiXCR from the 5' RACE reads. The repertoire holds about 130,000 distinct CDR3 sequences, 9.3% seen once, with 2.5% to 3.5% in the top ten. The specimen was blood, either unsorted or a sorted T cell fraction (not recorded which). These receptor sequences come from a male donor with ankylosing spondylitis or in good health (not recorded which).

This rearrangement joins TRBV6-5 to TRBJ2-7; either TRBD1 or TRBD2 may supply D (5 bases each). V lost 1 base and J lost 3, with 10 bases in between. This CDR3 contains 14 residues. Germline lookup yields CDR1 MNHEY and CDR2 SVGAGI. CDR3 bases: TGTGCCAGCAGTTACTTCACAGGAGGCTACGAGCAGTACTTC. It encodes CASSYFTGGYEQYF.

This clonotype was seen many times. The genes are TRBV29-1 and TRBJ2-5; TRBD2 agrees at 9 bases. V lost 1 base to trimming and J lost 4 bases; unmatched junction nucleotides: 4. The CDR3 length is 14 residues. Germline V gene data show CDR1 as SQVTM and CDR2 as ANQGSEA. CDR3 in DNA: TGCAGCGTTGAAGCTGGGACTAGCAGAGAGACCCAGTACTTC. It specifies CSVEAGTSRETQYF.

This clonotype was observed at least ten times. The chain combines TRBV9 with TRBJ2-7; the match to TRBD2 covers 8 bases. Trimming cost V 0 bases and J 5 bases; bases outside gene matches: 4. The CDR3 has 14 amino acids. Germline V gene data show CDR1 as SGDLS and CDR2 as YYNGEE. CDR3 sequence (DNA): TGTGCCAGCAGCGTAGTAGCGGGACGAGACGAGCAGTACTTC. Residues: CASSVVAGRDEQYF.

This chain uses TRBV7-9 with TRBJ2-7; D may be TRBD2 (6 bases). The CDR3 is 15 residues long. V shed 6 bases and J shed 3 bases, with 18 bases lying between them. Germline CDR1 SEHNR, CDR2 FQNEAQ (reference sequence). The CDR3 region is CASSNTGGPSYEQYF. For the CDR3, the DNA is TGTGCCAGCAGTAATACCGGAGGGCCAAGCTACGAGCAGTACTTC. The full variable domain, rest sourced from reference TRBV7-9 and TRBJ2-7, is DTGVSQNPRHKITKRGQNVTFRCDPISEHNRLYWYRQTLGQGPEFLTYFQNEAQLEKSRLLSDRFSAERPKGSFSTLEIQRTEQGDSAMYLCASSNTGGPSYEQYFGPGTRLTVT.

The sample holds a few counts of this clonotype. This chain links TRBV9 with TRBJ2-3, with D tentatively TRBD2 (6 bases). Germline V gives CDR1 SGDLS, CDR2 YYNGEE. The ends were cut back, 0 bases at V and 12 bases at J, with 11 bases in the middle. This CDR3 is built from 12 residues. The CDR3 DNA reads as TGTGCCAGCAGCGTAGGTACGGGAGAACAGTATTTT. Translated: CASSVGTGEQYF.

This clonotype was seen a handful of times. The chain joins TRBV5-1 to TRBJ2-7; 10 bases line up with TRBD2. The J segment lost 3 bases and the V segment lost 3 bases, leaving 12 bases of the junction unmatched. Per the germline V gene, CDR1 is SGHRS and CDR2 is YFSETQ. The CDR3 contains 17 residues. CDR3 coding DNA: TGCGCCAGCAGCTACCGGGACAAAACTAGCGGGGACTACGAGCAGTACTTC. Its translation: CASSYRDKTSGDYEQYF.

This clonotype was detected ten times or more. The rearrangement links TRBV13 to TRBJ2-7; the match to TRBD2 covers 13 bases. This CDR3 comprises 15 residues. V lost 5 bases and J lost 6; bases outside the gene matches: 7. CDR1 PRHDT and CDR2 FYEKMQ come from the germline V gene (reference sequence). The CDR3 DNA follows: TGTGCCAGCAGCGAGAGACTAGCGGGAGGTGGCGAGCAGTACTTC. Protein sequence: CASSERLAGGGEQYF.

This clonotype was counted many times. This chain links TRBV2 with TRBJ1-1, with a weak D call TRBD1 (5 bases). Germline-derived CDR1 and CDR2 are SNHLY and FYNNEI. Trimming took 7 bases from V and 0 from J, leaving 15 bases between them. CDR3 length equals 15 residues. Here the CDR3 reads CASKRGGGLNTEAFF. In nucleotides, the CDR3 is TGTGCCAGCAAAAGGGGCGGGGGGTTGAACACTGAAGCTTTCTTT.

This chain links TRBV7-9 with TRBJ2-3; a possible D gene is TRBD1 (6 bases). Trimming left V 5 bases short and J 7 bases short, with 22 bases between. Per the germline V gene, CDR1 is SEHNR and CDR2 is FQNEAQ (reference sequence). CDR3 length equals 16 residues. CDR3 bases: TGTGCCAGCAGCACCCATTCAGGGGTTAGAAAAAATACGCAGTATTTT. Its protein is CASSTHSGVRKNTQYF.

This clonotype was counted many times. The V and J genes are TRBV2 and TRBJ2-7; D remains ambiguous. V dropped 7 bases and J dropped 0 bases, with 10 bases sitting between them. The germline CDR1 and CDR2 sequences are SNHLY and FYNNEI. CDR3 size: 13 residues. Written as DNA, the CDR3 is TGTGCCAGCACGCCGGACGTCTCCTACGAGCAGTACTTC. The encoded protein is CASTPDVSYEQYF.

This clonotype was observed many times. The chain couples TRBV7-9 to TRBJ2-5; D is unresolved. The CDR3 extends over 11 amino acids. CDR1 and CDR2 from the germline V gene are SEHNR and FQNEAQ (reference sequence). The V gene lost 3 bases and the J gene lost 5 bases, with 4 bases spanning the gap. CDR3 coding DNA: TGTGCCAGCAGCTTCACGGAGACCCAGTACTTC. Amino acid sequence: CASSFTETQYF.

This clonotype has more than one count but fewer than ten. V gene TRBV7-2 combines with J gene TRBJ2-5, with 8 bases aligning to TRBD2. The J segment lost 5 bases and the V segment lost 5 bases, leaving 10 bases of the junction unmatched. The CDR3 extends over 15 amino acids. The germline V gene encodes CDR1 SGHTA and CDR2 FQGNSA. CDR3 residues: CASSPSSGGYETQYF. In DNA, the CDR3 is TGTGCCAGCAGCCCTTCCTCGGGGGGGTACGAGACCCAGTACTTC.

In its sample, this clonotype was seen many times. The chain employs TRBV20-1 and TRBJ2-1, with TRBD2 matching over 8 bases. The CDR3 has 16 amino acids. V dropped 2 bases and J dropped 3; count of bases not matched to a gene: 9. Germline V lookup: CDR1 DFQATT, CDR2 SNEGSKA (reference sequence). The CDR3 coding sequence is TGCAGTGCTAGAAATGCGGGAGGACCCGACTACAATGAGCAGTTCTTC. Translated, it gives CSARNAGGPDYNEQFF.

This clonotype was observed many times. The V and J genes are TRBV12-3 or TRBV12-4 and TRBJ2-3; 7 nucleotides line up with TRBD2. This CDR3 contains 15 residues. Germline trimming cut 6 bases from V and 4 bases from J; bases unmatched to any gene: 10. The CDR3 DNA is TGTGCCAGCAGCTTTAAACTTGGGGGGGCAGATACGCAGTATTTT. It encodes CASSFKLGGADTQYF.

The chain couples TRBV19 to TRBJ2-7, with D tentatively TRBD2 (5 bases). The germline V gene has CDR1 LNHDA and CDR2 SQIVND (reference sequence). Trimming cost V 4 bases and J 4 bases, with 8 bases left between them. The CDR3 loop spans 12 amino acids. The CDR3 reads CASSNPGYEQYF. DNA of the CDR3: TGTGCCAGTAGTAACCCGGGGTACGAGCAGTACTTC.

Ten or more counts support this clonotype. The J gene is TRBJ2-1, the V gene TRBV2; 11 bases align to TRBD2. After removal of 7 bases from V and 1 base from J, the junction contained 9 bases not matched to a gene. This CDR3 spans 17 amino acids. The germline CDR1 and CDR2 sequences are SNHLY and FYNNEI. The CDR3 region has the DNA TGTGCCAGCAAACTAGCGGGAGCGGGGCGATCCTACAATGAGCAGTTCTTC. It specifies CASKLAGAGRSYNEQFF.

This clonotype appeared many times. The chain has TRBV29-1 and TRBJ2-1; unclear D gene. The CDR3 totals 11 residues. V dropped 4 bases and J dropped 5 bases, with 6 bases sitting between them. From germline, CDR1 is SQVTM and CDR2 ANQGSEA. The DNA of the CDR3 is TGCAGCGTTGGTTACAACAATGAGCAGTTCTTC. It encodes CSVGYNNEQFF.

J is TRBJ2-5 and V is TRBV7-2; D gene ambiguous. Germline V gene data show CDR1 as SGHTA and CDR2 as FQGNSA. This CDR3 has 13 amino acids. V gave up 1 base and J gave up 5 bases, with 8 bases separating them. The CDR3 bases are TGTGCCAGCAGCTTAGGGGTAGTGGAGACCCAGTACTTC. Protein sequence: CASSLGVVETQYF.

This clonotype was counted only a few times. This chain's CDR3 is CASSLGGEPYNEQFF. CDR3 DNA sequence: TGCGCCAGCAGCTTGGGTGGGGAGCCCTACAATGAGCAGTTCTTC. The chain couples TRBV5-1 to TRBJ2-1; TRBD2 is a possible D gene (5 bases). Germline CDR1 reads SGHRS; CDR2 reads YFSETQ. V lost 0 bases, J lost 2 bases, and 9 bases lay in between. CDR3 size: 15 residues.

This clonotype has a handful of counts. This chain links TRBV20-1 with TRBJ2-3; TRBD1 matches 9 bases. CDR1 and CDR2 (germline): DFQATT, SNEGSKA (reference sequence). After removal of 7 bases from V and 5 bases from J, the junction contained 7 bases not matched to a gene. CDR3 size: 13 residues. The CDR3 is CSDRRDREDTQYF. The CDR3 DNA sequence: TGCAGTGACCGTAGGGACAGGGAAGATACGCAGTATTTT.

This clonotype was counted a few times. The chain joins TRBV20-1 to TRBJ1-5; D is undetermined. The CDR3 contains 15 residues. Trimming pared 6 bases from V and 1 base from J, leaving 16 bases between. The germline gives CDR1 DFQATT, CDR2 SNEGSKA (reference sequence). This CDR3 reads CSAPQPGRSNQPQHF. The DNA for the CDR3 is TGCAGTGCCCCTCAACCGGGCCGCAGCAATCAGCCCCAGCATTTT.

This clonotype appeared many times. V gene TRBV27 combines with J gene TRBJ2-1, with 7 nucleotides matching TRBD2. The CDR3 has 13 amino acids. V dropped 10 bases and J dropped 6; count of bases not matched to a gene: 9. CDR1 is MNHEY, CDR2 SMNVEV, per germline (reference sequence). The CDR3 loop reads CATTGLFGNEQFF. In DNA form, the CDR3 reads TGTGCCACCACGGGACTATTTGGCAATGAGCAGTTCTTC.